A selection of T cell receptor beta chains follows, all from one sample in a study of CD8+ T cells in alopecia areata. TCRdb keeps only in-frame clones here, not all; method: immunoSEQ multiplex PCR. Among 220,000 or so clones listed, 50% to 60% were seen once. Sequenced here: CD4+ T cells sorted from blood, sampled at week 0. The receptor source for this set is a human donor with alopecia areata. Both conserved end residues are part of each CDR3. The D gene is left open where the match is weak. A row's size may be missing; if present it is once, few, many or a size class.

D	J	V	size	DNA	CDR3
TRBD1	TRBJ1-5	TRBV5-1	NA	TGCGCCAGCAGCACCCGGGACAGGGATCAGCCCCAGCATTTT	CASSTRDRDQPQHF
NA	TRBJ2-7	TRBV7-2	NA	TGTGCCAGCAGCTGGCTGGAGACCTACGAGCAGTACTTC	CASSWLETYEQYF
NA	TRBJ1-2	TRBV30	NA	TGTGCCTGGAGTCGCAAGGAAGGGGGCTACACCTTC	CAWSRKEGGYTF
TRBD1	TRBJ1-1	TRBV13	NA	TGTGCCAGCAGCGCACAGGGGACGGTCAACACTGAAGCTTTCTTT	CASSAQGTVNTEAFF
NA	TRBJ1-2	TRBV29-1	NA	TGCAGCGTTGGGGCCAGAGGCGCCTATGGCTACACCTTC	CSVGARGAYGYTF
NA	TRBJ1-1	TRBV5-6	NA	TGTGCCAGCAGCTTTCAGGGTCGGAACACTGAAGCTTTCTTT	CASSFQGRNTEAFF
TRBD1	TRBJ2-6	TRBV4-1	NA	TGCGCCAGCAGTCGTCAGGGACAGGGGACGTCGGGGGCCAACGTCCTGACTTTC	CASSRQGQGTSGANVLTF
NA	TRBJ2-3	TRBV29-1	NA	TGCAGCAGCAGGGGATTGGGCACAGATACGCAGTATTTT	CSSRGLGTDTQYF
TRBD1	TRBJ2-3	TRBV6-1	few	TGTGCCAGCAGTGGGCAGGGGGGCACAGATACGCAGTATTTT	CASSGQGGTDTQYF
NA	TRBJ2-1	TRBV5-1	NA	TGCGCCAGCAGCTTGGGGTCTACCAATGAGCAGTTCTTC	CASSLGSTNEQFF
NA	TRBJ1-2	TRBV25-1	NA	TGTGCCAGCAGTGAACAGCTTAACTATGGCTACACCTTC	CASSEQLNYGYTF
NA	TRBJ2-2	TRBV18	NA	TGTGCCAGCTCACCAATCTCAGCTAACACCGGGGAGCTGTTTTTT	CASSPISANTGELFF
TRBD1	TRBJ1-2	TRBV28	NA	TGTGCCATCTCAGACAGGGGGAACTATGGCTACACCTTC	CAISDRGNYGYTF
TRBD1	TRBJ2-7	TRBV6-6	NA	TGTGCCAGCAGTTACTCACAGGGGGCCTACGAGCAGTACTTC	CASSYSQGAYEQYF
NA	TRBJ2-2	TRBV5-1	NA	TGCGCCAGCAGCTTGCAATCGGCCGGGGAGCTGTTTTTT	CASSLQSAGELFF
TRBD1	TRBJ1-1	TRBV29-1	few	TGCAGCGTCTACAGGGGAACTGAAGCTTTCTTT	CSVYRGTEAFF
NA	TRBJ2-7	TRBV29-1	NA	TGCAGCGTTATCCGATGGGGGTACGAGCAGTACTTC	CSVIRWGYEQYF
TRBD2	TRBJ2-5	TRBV19	NA	TGTGCCAGCCACCCGGGAGGGCAGGAGACCCAGTACTTC	CASHPGGQETQYF
TRBD1	TRBJ1-1	TRBV5-1	few	TGCGCCAGCAGCCAGGGGGGACAGAACACTGAAGCTTTCTTT	CASSQGGQNTEAFF
NA	TRBJ2-7	TRBV4-1	NA	TGCGCCAGCAGCCAAGAGGGGGCCTACGAGCAGTACTTC	CASSQEGAYEQYF
NA	TRBJ2-3	TRBV14	NA	TGTGCCAGCAGCCAAGAGCGCATCCGTCGCACAGATACGCAGTATTTT	CASSQERIRRTDTQYF
NA	TRBJ2-5	TRBV5-1	once	TGCGCCAGCAGCTTGGGGGGACAAGAGACCCAGTACTTC	CASSLGGQETQYF
TRBD2	TRBJ2-3	TRBV30	NA	TGTGCCTGGAGTGTCCTAGCGGGGGTCACAGATACGCAGTATTTT	CAWSVLAGVTDTQYF
NA	TRBJ2-4	TRBV29-1	NA	TGCAGCGTTCTAACTATAAGCACCGGCAAAAACATTCAGTACTTC	CSVLTISTGKNIQYF
NA	TRBJ2-2	TRBV5-1	few	TGCGCCAGCAGCGTCGGACAGCCCACCGGGGAGCTGTTTTTT	CASSVGQPTGELFF
NA	TRBJ1-2	TRBV29-1	NA	TGCAGCGTTGGGTCGGGGGCGTCAATCTATGGCTACACCTTC	CSVGSGASIYGYTF
TRBD1	TRBJ2-7	TRBV6-5	NA	TGTGCCAGCAGTCCAGGGACAGGGGGCACTTACGAGCAGTACTTC	CASSPGTGGTYEQYF
TRBD1	TRBJ2-1	TRBV5-1	NA	TGCGCCAGCAGCCGGACAGGGGCGGGCAATGAGCAGTTCTTC	CASSRTGAGNEQFF
NA	TRBJ1-1	TRBV29-1	once	TGCAGCGTTGTCTCTAGGTTAACGAACACTGAAGCTTTCTTT	CSVVSRLTNTEAFF
NA	TRBJ2-7	TRBV19	few	TGTGCCAGCCGATCCCGGGGCCAGGGAGCCTACGAGCAGTACTTC	CASRSRGQGAYEQYF
NA	TRBJ1-1	TRBV2	NA	TGTGCCAGCAGTGACAGGGAGAACACTGAAGCTTTCTTT	CASSDRENTEAFF
NA	TRBJ1-2	TRBV30	NA	TGTGCCTGGAGTGTAGGCCCTTTTTATGGCTACACCTTC	CAWSVGPFYGYTF
NA	TRBJ2-1	TRBV5-8	few	TGTGCCAGCCCGTGGGGATTAGCTTACAATGAGCAGTTCTTC	CASPWGLAYNEQFF
NA	TRBJ2-3	TRBV6-1	NA	TGTGCCAGCAGTGTAGGGGGGGCTCCTAGCACAGATACGCAGTATTTT	CASSVGGAPSTDTQYF
TRBD1	TRBJ1-2	TRBV30	NA	TGTGCCTGGAAAGGACAGGCAAACTATGGCTACACCTTC	CAWKGQANYGYTF
NA	TRBJ2-3	TRBV25-1	NA	TGTGCCAGCAGTGAATCCGGGACTGGAGATACGCAGTATTTT	CASSESGTGDTQYF
NA	TRBJ2-1	TRBV30	NA	TGTGCCTGGAGTGGGGGGATCGTGTACAAAATAAAAATGTATGAGCAGTTCTTC	CAWSGGIVYKIKMYEQFF
TRBD1	TRBJ1-1	TRBV30	once	TGTGCCCGAGACGACTCTCCAAAACAGGGGCTGAACACTGAAGCTTTCTTT	CARDDSPKQGLNTEAFF
NA	TRBJ1-4	TRBV6-1	NA	TGTGCCAGCAGTTTGGACGGACATAATGAAAAACTGTTTTTT	CASSLDGHNEKLFF
NA	TRBJ1-4	TRBV27	few	TGTGCCAGCAGGAGGTCCGGGGAAGAAAAACTGTTTTTT	CASRRSGEEKLFF
NA	TRBJ1-1	TRBV29-1	NA	TGCAGCGCAGGGTTGGCGAACACTGAAGCTTTCTTT	CSAGLANTEAFF
TRBD2	TRBJ2-7	TRBV30	NA	TGTGCCTGGAGCCTAGCGGCCTACGAGCAGTACTTC	CAWSLAAYEQYF
NA	TRBJ2-5	TRBV9	few	TGTGCCAGCAGCGTAACCCAAGAGACCCAGTACTTC	CASSVTQETQYF
NA	TRBJ1-1	TRBV29-1	once	TGCAGCGTTGAACAGAACACTGAAGCTTTCTTT	CSVEQNTEAFF
NA	TRBJ1-2	TRBV30	NA	TGTGCCTGGAGTGAAGGGTCCTACTATGGCTACACCTTC	CAWSEGSYYGYTF
NA	TRBJ1-2	TRBV7-9	NA	TGTGCCAGCAGCTTAACTCGGGTTCGTCGTGGCTACACCTTC	CASSLTRVRRGYTF
TRBD1	TRBJ2-7	TRBV29-1	once	TGCAGCGCCGGGGGGACAGGGGGCCCTAGGTCCTACGAGCAGTACTTC	CSAGGTGGPRSYEQYF
NA	TRBJ1-1	TRBV5-1	NA	TGCGCCAGTACGGACTCCTTGAACACTGAAGCTTTCTTT	CASTDSLNTEAFF
NA	TRBJ1-1	TRBV15	NA	TGTGCCACCAGCAGAGACAGGGGAATGAACACTGAAGCTTTCTTT	CATSRDRGMNTEAFF
NA	TRBJ2-3	TRBV4-1	NA	TGCGCCAGCAGCCATCGACCGGGAATGAGCACAGATACGCAGTATTTT	CASSHRPGMSTDTQYF
NA	TRBJ2-2	TRBV18	NA	TGTGCCAGCTCACCCCAGGGAAACACCGGGGAGCTGTTTTTT	CASSPQGNTGELFF
TRBD2	TRBJ2-1	TRBV5-1	NA	TGCGCCAGCTTAGCGGGAGGGCCTTACAATGAGCAGTTCTTC	CASLAGGPYNEQFF
NA	TRBJ2-1	TRBV15	NA	TGTGCCACCAGCAGTCAGGGATCCAATGAGCAGTTCTTC	CATSSQGSNEQFF
NA	TRBJ2-3	TRBV30	once	TGTGCCTGGGCCCCCTCTCGGGATACGCAGTATTTT	CAWAPSRDTQYF
NA	TRBJ1-6	TRBV2	NA	TGTGCCAGCAGTGAAGAGGCAGGGCGGCAGAATTCACCCCTCCACTTT	CASSEEAGRQNSPLHF
NA	TRBJ2-7	TRBV6-5	NA	TGTGCCAGCAGACCCTGGCGGGGGCCGTTCTACGAGCAGTACTTC	CASRPWRGPFYEQYF
NA	TRBJ1-2	TRBV30	once	TGTGCCTGGAGTCAGTCTATCGTAAGGACGGACCCTAACTATGGCTACACCTTC	CAWSQSIVRTDPNYGYTF
NA	TRBJ1-2	TRBV7-9	NA	TGTGCCAGCAGCTCCCCCACAGAGAACTATGGCTACACCTTC	CASSSPTENYGYTF
TRBD1	TRBJ2-1	TRBV5-1	NA	TGCGCCAGCAGCTTGAGAGGGACAGGGGTAGGAGGTCACAATGAGCAGTTCTTC	CASSLRGTGVGGHNEQFF